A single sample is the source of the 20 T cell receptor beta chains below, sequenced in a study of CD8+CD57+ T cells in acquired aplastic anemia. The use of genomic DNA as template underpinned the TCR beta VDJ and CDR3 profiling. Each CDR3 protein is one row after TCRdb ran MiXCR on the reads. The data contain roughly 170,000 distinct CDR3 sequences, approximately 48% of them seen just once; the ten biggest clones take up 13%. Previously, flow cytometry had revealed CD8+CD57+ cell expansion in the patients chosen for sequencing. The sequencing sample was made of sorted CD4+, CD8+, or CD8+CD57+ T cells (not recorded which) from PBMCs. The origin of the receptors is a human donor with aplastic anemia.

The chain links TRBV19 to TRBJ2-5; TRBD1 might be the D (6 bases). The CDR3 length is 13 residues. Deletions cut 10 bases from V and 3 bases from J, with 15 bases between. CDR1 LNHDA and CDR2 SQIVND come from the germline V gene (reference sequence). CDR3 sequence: CATRGDKKETQYF. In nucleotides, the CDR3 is TGTGCCACCAGAGGGGACAAGAAAGAGACCCAGTACTTC.

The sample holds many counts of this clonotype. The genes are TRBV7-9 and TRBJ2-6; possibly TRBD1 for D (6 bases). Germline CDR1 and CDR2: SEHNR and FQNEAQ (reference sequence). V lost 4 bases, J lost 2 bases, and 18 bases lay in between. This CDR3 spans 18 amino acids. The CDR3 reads CASSSLTIQGAGANVLTF. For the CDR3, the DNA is TGTGCCAGCAGCTCCCTCACCATACAGGGAGCTGGGGCCAACGTCCTGACTTTC.

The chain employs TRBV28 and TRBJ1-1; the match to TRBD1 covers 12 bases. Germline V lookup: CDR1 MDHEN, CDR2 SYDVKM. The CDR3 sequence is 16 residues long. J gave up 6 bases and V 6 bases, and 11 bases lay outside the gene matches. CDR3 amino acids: CASRTHGGQGAPEAFF. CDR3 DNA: TGTGCCAGCAGGACCCACGGGGGACAGGGGGCCCCTGAAGCTTTCTTT.

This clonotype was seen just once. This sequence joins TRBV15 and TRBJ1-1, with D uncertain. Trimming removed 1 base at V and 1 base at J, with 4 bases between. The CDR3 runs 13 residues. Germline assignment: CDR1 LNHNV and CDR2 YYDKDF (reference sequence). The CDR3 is CATSRARNTEAFF. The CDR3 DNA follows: TGTGCCACCAGCAGAGCCAGGAACACTGAAGCTTTCTTT.

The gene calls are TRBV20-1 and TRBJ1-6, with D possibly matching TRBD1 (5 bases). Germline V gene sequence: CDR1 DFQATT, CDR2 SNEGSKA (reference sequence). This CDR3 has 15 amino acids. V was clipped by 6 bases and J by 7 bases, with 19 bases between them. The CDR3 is CSAFVPGTQNSPLHF. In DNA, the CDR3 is TGCAGTGCCTTCGTTCCCGGGACCCAGAATTCACCCCTCCACTTT.

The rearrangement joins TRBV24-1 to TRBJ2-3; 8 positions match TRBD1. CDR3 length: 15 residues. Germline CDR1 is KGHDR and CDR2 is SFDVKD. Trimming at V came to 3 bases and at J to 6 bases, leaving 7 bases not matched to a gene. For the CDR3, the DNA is TGTGCCACCAGTGATGAACAGGGGGAGGACGATACGCAGTATTTT. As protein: CATSDEQGEDDTQYF.

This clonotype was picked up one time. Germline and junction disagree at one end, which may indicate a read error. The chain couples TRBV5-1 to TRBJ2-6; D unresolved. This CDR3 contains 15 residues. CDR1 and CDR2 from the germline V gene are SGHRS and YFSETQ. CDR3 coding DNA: TGCACCAGCAGCTTGGAACAGAGCCCTACCAACGTCCTGACCTTC. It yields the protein CTSSLEQSPTNVLTF.

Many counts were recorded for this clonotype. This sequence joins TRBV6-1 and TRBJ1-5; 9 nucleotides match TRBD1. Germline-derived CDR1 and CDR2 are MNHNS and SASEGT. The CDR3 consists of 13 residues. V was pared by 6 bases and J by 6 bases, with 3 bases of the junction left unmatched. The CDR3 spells CASSRDRAQPQHF. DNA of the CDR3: TGTGCCAGCAGCCGGGACAGGGCTCAGCCCCAGCATTTT.

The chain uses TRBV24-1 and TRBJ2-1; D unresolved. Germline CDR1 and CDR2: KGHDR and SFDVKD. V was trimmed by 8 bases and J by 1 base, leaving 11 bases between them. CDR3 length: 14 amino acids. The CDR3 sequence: CATNGGQSYNEQFF. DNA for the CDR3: TGTGCCACCAATGGCGGTCAGTCCTACAATGAGCAGTTCTTC.

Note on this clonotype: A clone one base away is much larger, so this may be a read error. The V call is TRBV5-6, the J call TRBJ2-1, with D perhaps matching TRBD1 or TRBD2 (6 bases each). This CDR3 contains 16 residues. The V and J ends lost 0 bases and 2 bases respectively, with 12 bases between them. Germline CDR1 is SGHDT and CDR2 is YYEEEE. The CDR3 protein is CASSLDPGDTYNEQFF. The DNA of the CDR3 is TGTGCCAGCAGCTTGGATCCGGGGGACACCTACAATGAGCAGTTCTTC.

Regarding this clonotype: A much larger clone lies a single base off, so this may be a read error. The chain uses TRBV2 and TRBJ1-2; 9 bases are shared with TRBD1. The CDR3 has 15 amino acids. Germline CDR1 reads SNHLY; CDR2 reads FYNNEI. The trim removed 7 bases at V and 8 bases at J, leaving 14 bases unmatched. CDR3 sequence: CASNLQLGQGSGYTF. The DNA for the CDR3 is TGTGCCAGCAATCTGCAGCTCGGACAGGGGAGCGGCTACACCTTC.

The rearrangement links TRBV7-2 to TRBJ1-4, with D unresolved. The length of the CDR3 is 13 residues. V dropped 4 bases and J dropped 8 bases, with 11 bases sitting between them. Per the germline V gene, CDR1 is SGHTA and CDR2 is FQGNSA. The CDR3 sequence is CASSSRYGEKLFF. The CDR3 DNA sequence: TGTGCCAGCAGCTCGAGGTACGGGGAAAAACTGTTTTTT.

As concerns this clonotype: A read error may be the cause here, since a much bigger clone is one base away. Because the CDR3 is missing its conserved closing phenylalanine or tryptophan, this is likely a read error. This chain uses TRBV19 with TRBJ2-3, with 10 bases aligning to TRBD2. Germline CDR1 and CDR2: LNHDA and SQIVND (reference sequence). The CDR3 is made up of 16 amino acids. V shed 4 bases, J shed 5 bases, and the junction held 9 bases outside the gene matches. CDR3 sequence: CASSTFSGGALDTQYS. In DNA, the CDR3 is TGTGCCAGTAGTACATTCAGCGGGGGGGCCTTAGATACGCAGTATTCT.

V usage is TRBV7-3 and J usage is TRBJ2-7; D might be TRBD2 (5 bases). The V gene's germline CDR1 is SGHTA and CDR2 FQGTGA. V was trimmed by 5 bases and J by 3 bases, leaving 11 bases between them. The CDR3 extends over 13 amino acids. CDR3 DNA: TGTGCCAGCAGCACCTACACTAGCTACGAGCAGTACTTC. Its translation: CASSTYTSYEQYF.

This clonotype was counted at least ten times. The CDR3 protein is CATSRDFSGNTDTQYF. The CDR3 nucleotides read TGTGCCACCAGCAGAGATTTTAGCGGGAACACAGATACGCAGTATTTT. The rearrangement joins TRBV15 to TRBJ2-3; the match to TRBD2 covers 8 bases. The CDR3 runs to 16 residues. The junction had 4 bases not matched to a gene; V was cut back by 0 bases and J by 2 bases. Germline lookup yields CDR1 LNHNV and CDR2 YYDKDF (reference sequence).

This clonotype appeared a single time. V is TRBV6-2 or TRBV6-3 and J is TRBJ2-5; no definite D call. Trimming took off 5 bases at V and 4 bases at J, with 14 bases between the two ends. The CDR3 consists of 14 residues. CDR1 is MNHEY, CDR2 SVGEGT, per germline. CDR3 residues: CASSGERPPETQYF. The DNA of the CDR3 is TGTGCCAGCAGTGGGGAAAGGCCCCCAGAGACCCAGTACTTC.

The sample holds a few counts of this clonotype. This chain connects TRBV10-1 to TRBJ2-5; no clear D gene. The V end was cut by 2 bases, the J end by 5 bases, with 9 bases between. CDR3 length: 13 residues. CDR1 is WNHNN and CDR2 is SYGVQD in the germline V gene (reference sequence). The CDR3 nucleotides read TGCGCCAGCAGTGAGGGGCGAGATGAGACCCAGTACTTC. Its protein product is CASSEGRDETQYF.

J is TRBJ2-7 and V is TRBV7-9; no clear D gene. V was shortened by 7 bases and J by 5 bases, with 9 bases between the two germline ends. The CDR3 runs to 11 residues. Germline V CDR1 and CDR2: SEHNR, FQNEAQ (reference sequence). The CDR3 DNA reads TGTGCCAGCACCTCGTTTGACGAGCAGTACTTC. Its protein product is CASTSFDEQYF.

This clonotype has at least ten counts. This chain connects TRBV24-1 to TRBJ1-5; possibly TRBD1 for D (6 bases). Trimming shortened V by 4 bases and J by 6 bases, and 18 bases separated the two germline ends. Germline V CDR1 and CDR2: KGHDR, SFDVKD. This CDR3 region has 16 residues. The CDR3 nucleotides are TGTGCCACCAGTGACCCACGGAGGGGGGAGGGTCAGCCCCAGCATTTT. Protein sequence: CATSDPRRGEGQPQHF.

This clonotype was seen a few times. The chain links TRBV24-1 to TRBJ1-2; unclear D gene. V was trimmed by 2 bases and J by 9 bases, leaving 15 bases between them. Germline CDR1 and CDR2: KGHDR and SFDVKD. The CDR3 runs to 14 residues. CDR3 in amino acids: CATSDSRAATRYTF. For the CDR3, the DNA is TGTGCCACCAGTGATTCAAGGGCCGCCACGCGCTACACCTTC.